Shown below are 32 T cell receptor beta chains from a single sample sequenced in a study of blood T cell repertoires in COVID-19. Sequencing used immunoSEQ multiplex PCR; TCRdb keeps in-frame clones, though not all of them. There are more than 70,000 clones in the sample; around 84% occur only once, and around 36% lies in the top ten. The sample consisted of peripheral blood. These receptors originate from a woman between 65 and 79 years old with acute or convalescent COVID-19.

The V call is TRBV5-4, the J call TRBJ2-2; maybe TRBD1 (6 bases). The ends were cut back, 2 bases at V and 5 bases at J, with 10 bases in the middle. Germline V gene data show CDR1 as SGHNT and CDR2 as YYREEE (reference sequence). This CDR3 spans 14 amino acids. The DNA for the CDR3 is TGTGCCAGCAGCTTAAACACAGGGACCGGGGAGCTGTTTTTT. Its protein is CASSLNTGTGELFF.

CDR3 protein: CASSAKGNNEQFF. The CDR3 DNA reads as TGTGCCAGCAGCGCCAAGGGGAACAATGAGCAGTTCTTC. The chain combines TRBV6-5 with TRBJ2-1, with a weak D call TRBD1 (5 bases). Looked up from germline, CDR1 is MNHEY and CDR2 is SVGAGI. V was shortened by 6 bases and J by 5 bases, with 11 bases between the two germline ends. The CDR3 has 13 residues.

The chain recombines TRBV19 with TRBJ1-6; D unclear. Per the germline V gene, CDR1 is LNHDA and CDR2 is SQIVND (reference sequence). Trimming pared 3 bases from V and 6 bases from J, leaving 12 bases between. The CDR3 is made up of 15 amino acids. The CDR3 is CASSINTALNSPLHF. DNA of the CDR3: TGTGCCAGTAGTATTAACACCGCCCTTAATTCACCCCTCCACTTT.

V usage is TRBV10-2 and J usage is TRBJ2-7, with D possibly TRBD2 on 5 matching bases. Germline CDR1 WSHSY, CDR2 SAAADI. V was trimmed by 1 base and J by 3 bases, leaving 10 bases between them. The CDR3 totals 14 residues. The CDR3 sequence: CASSELGGLYEQYF. The DNA of the CDR3 is TGCGCCAGCAGTGAGTTGGGCGGGCTCTACGAGCAGTACTTC.

This clone was observed a few times. J is TRBJ2-2 and V is TRBV4-1; 9 nucleotides match TRBD2. V lost 0 bases to trimming and J lost 3 bases; unmatched junction nucleotides: 20. Germline V lookup: CDR1 MGHRA, CDR2 YSYEKL. CDR3 size: 22 residues. This chain's CDR3 is CASSQDPASGTTSIRHTGELFF. The CDR3 DNA follows: TGCGCCAGCAGCCAAGACCCAGCTAGCGGGACAACCAGCATACGTCACACCGGGGAGCTGTTTTTT.

CDR3: CASSQGQGEGYSNQPQHF. The CDR3 DNA reads TGCGCCAGCAGCCAAGGACAGGGGGAAGGTTATAGCAATCAGCCCCAGCATTTT. V usage is TRBV4-1 and J usage is TRBJ1-5; 9 bases agree with TRBD1. V shed 1 base and J 0 bases; nucleotides not matched to a gene: 7. Looked up from germline, CDR1 is MGHRA and CDR2 is YSYEKL. CDR3 length: 18 amino acids.

The J gene is TRBJ2-3, the V gene TRBV3-1 (or the pseudogene TRBV3-2); D ambiguous. Between the trimmed V and J ends, which lost 3 bases and 6 bases, there was a span of 13 bases. Germline values: CDR1 LGHDT, CDR2 YNNKEL (reference sequence). The CDR3 is 14 amino acids. CDR3 sequence: CASSHSSVRDTQYF. The CDR3 DNA reads as TGTGCCAGCAGCCATTCCTCCGTGAGGGATACGCAGTATTTT.

This clone was counted a single time. The chain is built from TRBV15 and TRBJ2-4; the D gene is possibly TRBD2 (6 bases). The V and J ends lost 0 bases and 4 bases respectively, with 10 bases between them. The CDR3 is 15 amino acids. Germline V CDR1 and CDR2: LNHNV, YYDKDF (reference sequence). The CDR3, as DNA: TGTGCCACCAGCAGAGACGTAGCGGAAAAAAACATTCAGTACTTC. Amino acid sequence: CATSRDVAEKNIQYF.

As concerns this clone: One end of the junction fails to match germline, which may point to a read error. This chain links TRBV2 with TRBJ1-2, with 8 bases lining up with TRBD1. CDR1 and CDR2 (germline): SNHLY, FYNNEI. The CDR3 consists of 16 residues. The CDR3 sequence: CASREGTGVIYLGYTF. DNA for the CDR3: TGTGCCAGCAGGGAAGGGACAGGAGTTATTTATTTGGGCTACACCTTC.

The rearrangement uses TRBV19 and TRBJ1-3; no definite D call. Germline V gives CDR1 LNHDA, CDR2 SQIVND (reference sequence). The ends were cut back, 6 bases at V and 2 bases at J, with 11 bases in the middle. This CDR3 is 14 amino acids long. Here the CDR3 DNA reads TGTGCCAGTAGCCCAATCGGGACTGGAAACACCATATATTTT. Translation: CASSPIGTGNTIYF.

This clone was seen a handful of times. The DNA of the CDR3 is TGTGCCAGCAGTCAAACAGGGTCTGGCCTCGACTACACCTTC. Its protein product is CASSQTGSGLDYTF. V gene TRBV2 combines with J gene TRBJ1-2; TRBD1 is a possible D gene (6 bases). This CDR3 contains 14 residues. Trimming pared 5 bases from V and 10 bases from J, leaving 20 bases between. Germline CDR1 is SNHLY and CDR2 is FYNNEI. Based on the CDR3 plus reference TRBV2 and TRBJ1-2, the full variable domain is EPEVTQTPSHQVTQMGQEVILRCVPISNHLYFYWYRQILGQKVEFLVSFYNNEISEKSEIFDDQFSVERPDGSNFTLKIRSTKLEDSAMYFCASSQTGSGLDYTFGSGTRLTVV.

The chain couples TRBV4-1 to TRBJ1-2; no firm D call. The length of the CDR3 is 16 residues. CDR1 and CDR2 from the germline V gene are MGHRA and YSYEKL. Trimming took off 2 bases at V and 0 bases at J, with 13 bases between the two ends. DNA for the CDR3: TGCGCCAGCAGCCAACGATTTGGGAGTTCTAACTATGGCTACACCTTC. Residues: CASSQRFGSSNYGYTF.

The rearrangement joins TRBV29-1 to TRBJ1-3, with TRBD1 as a possible D gene (5 bases). The CDR3 is made up of 13 amino acids. CDR1 SQVTM and CDR2 ANQGSEA come from the germline V gene. The ends were cut back, 6 bases at V and 2 bases at J, with 11 bases in the middle. CDR3 coding DNA: TGCAGCGTGACCAGGGCGGCTGGAAACACCATATATTTT. Translation gives CSVTRAAGNTIYF.

The V gene is TRBV7-3, the J gene TRBJ2-2; D perhaps matches TRBD1 (6 bases). V gave up 2 bases and J gave up 4 bases, with 11 bases separating them. CDR1 is SGHTA and CDR2 is FQGTGA in the germline V gene. CDR3 size: 15 residues. The CDR3 coding sequence is TGTGCCAGCAGCTTAGGGCCAGGGGCCACCGGGGAGCTGTTTTTT. Amino acid sequence: CASSLGPGATGELFF.

The chain has TRBV27 and TRBJ1-4; 7 nucleotides match TRBD1. The CDR3 loop spans 13 amino acids. The V segment lost 4 bases and the J segment 8 bases; nucleotides outside the gene matches: 4. Germline values: CDR1 MNHEY, CDR2 SMNVEV (reference sequence). CDR3 coding DNA: TGTGCCAGCAGTTGGCAGGGGGGCGAAAAACTGTTTTTT. Translated: CASSWQGGEKLFF.

The CDR3 sequence: CASSLAGQGGETQYF. CDR3 nucleotide sequence: TGTGCCAGCAGCTTGGCGGGACAGGGTGGAGAGACCCAGTACTTC. The rearrangement uses TRBV5-6 and TRBJ2-5; 9 bases fit TRBD1. Germline V CDR1 and CDR2: SGHDT, YYEEEE. Trimming at V came to 0 bases and at J to 4 bases, leaving 4 bases not matched to a gene. This CDR3 is built from 15 residues.

J is TRBJ2-2 and V is TRBV10-1; weak D call: TRBD2 (6 bases). The V and J ends lost 4 bases and 0 bases respectively, with 15 bases between them. Germline V CDR1 and CDR2: WNHNN, SYGVQD (reference sequence). The CDR3 extends over 17 amino acids. CDR3 DNA: TGCGCCAGCAGTGGCCCCTTAGCTAGCGCGAACACCGGGGAGCTGTTTTTT. Amino acids: CASSGPLASANTGELFF.

The rearrangement joins TRBV11-2 to TRBJ2-3, with TRBD2 matching over 9 bases. The CDR3 runs to 17 residues. The ends lost 1 base at V and 3 bases at J; junction bases unmatched: 8. Germline V CDR1 and CDR2: SGHAT, FQNNGV. This CDR3 reads CASSLVSSGVRTDTQYF. The CDR3 DNA sequence: TGTGCCAGCAGCTTAGTCTCTAGCGGGGTCCGGACAGATACGCAGTATTTT.

The rearrangement uses TRBV19 and TRBJ1-5, with unresolved D. Germline-derived CDR1 and CDR2 are LNHDA and SQIVND (reference sequence). V gave up 5 bases and J gave up 9 bases, with 20 bases separating them. This CDR3 region has 15 residues. The CDR3 nucleotides are TGTGCCAGTAGTGCCGGCGCGGCCCTCGAGGGGCCCCAGCATTTT. Its translation: CASSAGAALEGPQHF.

The chain carries TRBV10-3 and TRBJ1-1, with 7 bases identical to TRBD1. CDR1 is ENHRY, CDR2 SYGVKD, per germline. This CDR3 is 14 amino acids long. J lost 1 base, V lost 6 bases, and 5 bases had no gene match. Here the CDR3 reads CAISVGQANTEAFF. The CDR3 DNA follows: TGTGCCATCAGCGTCGGACAGGCGAACACTGAAGCTTTCTTT.

The V and J genes are TRBV5-1 and TRBJ2-2, with D perhaps matching TRBD1 (6 bases). Germline loops: CDR1 SGHRS, CDR2 YFSETQ. Between the trimmed V and J ends, which lost 4 bases and 3 bases, there was a span of 13 bases. The CDR3 has 15 residues. CDR3 DNA: TGCGCCAGCAGCCCCACGGCAGGGGACACCGGGGAGCTGTTTTTT. It specifies CASSPTAGDTGELFF. Complete variable domain (other parts from reference TRBV5-1 and TRBJ2-2): KAGVTQTPRYLIKTRGQQVTLSCSPISGHRSVSWYQQTPGQGLQFLFEYFSETQRNKGNFPGRFSGRQFSNSRSEMNVSTLELGDSALYLCASSPTAGDTGELFFGEGSRLTVL.

In its sample, this clone was seen a few times. The V call is TRBV7-2, the J call TRBJ1-2; 8 bases agree with TRBD1. Germline V CDR1 and CDR2: SGHTA, FQGNSA. The junction had 4 bases not matched to a gene; V was cut back by 5 bases and J by 8 bases. CDR3 length: 12 amino acids. CDR3 DNA sequence: TGTGCCAGCAGCAAAGACAGGGGCGGCTACACCTTC. Amino acids: CASSKDRGGYTF.

This rearrangement joins TRBV27 to TRBJ1-2, with TRBD1 matching over 8 bases. The CDR3 covers 13 residues. The germline CDR1 and CDR2 sequences are MNHEY and SMNVEV (reference sequence). The trim removed 6 bases at V and 6 bases at J, leaving 6 bases unmatched. The CDR3: CASSDRGPDGYTF. CDR3 bases: TGTGCCAGCAGCGACAGGGGCCCGGATGGCTACACCTTC.

The table lists this clone with a count of one. The chain combines TRBV7-3 with TRBJ2-1; 14 nucleotides agree with TRBD2. Trimming removed 5 bases from V and 6 bases from J; junction bases left unmatched: 12. The CDR3 is made up of 18 amino acids. Germline V gene sequence: CDR1 SGHTA, CDR2 FQGTGA. In nucleotides, the CDR3 is TGTGCCAGCAGCCCGCTCGGACTAGCGGGAGGTATAGTCAATGAGCAGTTCTTC. This sequence encodes CASSPLGLAGGIVNEQFF. The entire variable domain, with the rest obtained from reference TRBV7-3 and TRBJ2-1, is as follows: GAGVSQTPSNKVTEKGKYVELRCDPISGHTALYWYRQSLGQGPEFLIYFQGTGAADDSGLPNDRFFAVRPEGSVSTLKIQRTERGDSAVYLCASSPLGLAGGIVNEQFFGPGTRLTVL.

The rearrangement joins TRBV2 to TRBJ2-7, with 9 nucleotides matching TRBD1. Trimming cost V 4 bases and J 2 bases; bases outside gene matches: 6. The CDR3 length is 15 residues. Germline lookup yields CDR1 SNHLY and CDR2 FYNNEI. The CDR3 region has the DNA TGTGCCAGCAGTGTCTCCGGGACAGGGACCTACGAGCAGTACTTC. As protein: CASSVSGTGTYEQYF.

The chain uses TRBV6-5 and TRBJ2-2, with 9 nucleotides matching TRBD1. Germline V gene lookup returns CDR1 MNHEY and CDR2 SVGAGI. V lost 7 bases to trimming and J lost 4 bases; unmatched junction nucleotides: 4. The CDR3 runs to 14 residues. CDR3 in DNA: TGTGCCAGCACTCGACAGGGGGGCACCGGGGAGCTGTTTTTT. Translation: CASTRQGGTGELFF.

The rearrangement links TRBV7-2 to TRBJ2-1; 9 nucleotides match TRBD1. Trimming took 3 bases from V and 8 from J; bases not matched to a gene: 8. Germline CDR1 reads SGHTA; CDR2 reads FQGNSA. The CDR3 covers 15 residues. The CDR3 nucleotides are TGTGCCAGCAGCTTTACCGGGACAGGGAATGATGAGCAGTTCTTC. It is translated as CASSFTGTGNDEQFF. Combining the CDR3 with reference TRBV7-2 and TRBJ2-1 gives the whole variable domain GAGVSQSPSNKVTEKGKDVELRCDPISGHTALYWYRQSLGQGLEFLIYFQGNSAPDKSGLPSDRFSAERTGGSVSTLTIQRTQQEDSAVYLCASSFTGTGNDEQFFGPGTRLTVL.

The chain links TRBV5-1 to TRBJ1-1; 9 bases are a match to TRBD1. The length of the CDR3 is 17 residues. Germline CDR1 is SGHRS and CDR2 is YFSETQ. V dropped 4 bases and J dropped 1; count of bases not matched to a gene: 11. The CDR3: CASSRLVPGQGNTEAFF. CDR3 DNA: TGCGCCAGCAGCCGCCTAGTCCCGGGACAGGGGAACACTGAAGCTTTCTTT.

This clone appeared a few times. The J gene is TRBJ2-5, the V gene TRBV19, with D possibly matching TRBD1 (5 bases). The CDR3 length is 15 residues. With 4 bases removed from V and 1 base from J, the gap between germline ends came to 13 bases. Germline V gene lookup returns CDR1 LNHDA and CDR2 SQIVND (reference sequence). In DNA form, the CDR3 reads TGTGCCAGTAGTAGGGCAGGACACCGCCAAGAGACCCAGTACTTC. Translated, it gives CASSRAGHRQETQYF.

The chain employs TRBV10-3 and TRBJ1-1; maybe TRBD1 (5 bases). The CDR3 consists of 15 residues. Trimming cost V 0 bases and J 1 base, with 9 bases left between them. Germline V CDR1 and CDR2: ENHRY, SYGVKD. CDR3: CAISESTVQNTEAFF. In DNA form, the CDR3 reads TGTGCCATCAGTGAGTCGACAGTCCAGAACACTGAAGCTTTCTTT.

J is TRBJ2-5 and V is TRBV7-8, with TRBD1 matching 7 bases. This CDR3 contains 15 residues. Per germline, CDR1 SGHVS and CDR2 FQNEAQ. J was trimmed by 4 bases and V by 1 base; bases with no gene match: 6. The CDR3 bases are TGTGCCAGCAGCTTAGACAGGGGTGGTCGAGAGACCCAGTACTTC. It codes for CASSLDRGGRETQYF.

The gene calls are TRBV30 and TRBJ2-5, with D possibly matching TRBD2 (6 bases). This CDR3 region has 14 residues. From germline, CDR1 is GTSNPN and CDR2 SVGIG (reference sequence). V was trimmed by 1 base and J by 2 bases, leaving 11 bases between them. The CDR3 DNA reads as TGTGCCTGGAGTGCCGGGACTGATCAAGAGACCCAGTACTTC. Amino acid sequence: CAWSAGTDQETQYF.